The source of this TCR beta chain is a study of blood T cell repertoires in COVID-19. On the study more broadly: Sites across the United States, Italy and Spain contributed samples from acute and convalescent COVID-19. In each case, the material was cDNA or gDNA derived from T cells, B-cell-depleted T cells, or PBMCs.

Trimming removed 8 bases at V and 0 bases at J, with 14 bases between. CDR3 length: 15 amino acids. CDR1 is LNHDA, CDR2 SQIVND, per germline (reference sequence). In the original processing: Researchers report that nucleated cell counts were estimated from reference gene primer amplification. TCRdb's copy holds only in-frame clones and misses some; the assay was immunoSEQ multiplex PCR. D and trimming were read from the DNA, whereas the V and J calls and clone size are those reported in that table. The sample contains roughly 30,000 clones, roughly 84% of which appear only once. The rearrangement joins TRBV19 to TRBJ2-4; tentative D call: TRBD1 (7 bases). The TCR was taken from an elderly man with active COVID-19. The sequenced material came from peripheral blood. In DNA, the CDR3 is TGTGCCAGTGGAGGGGGCTCGGTAGCCAAAAACATTCAGTACTTC. As protein: CASGGGSVAKNIQYF.